The 20 T cell receptor beta chains below come from one sample, sequenced in a study of blood T cell repertoires in COVID-19. Assay: immunoSEQ multiplex PCR; the TCRdb copy retains only in-frame clones and omits some. The table records about 350,000 clones, about nine tenths of them present only once. Sample: PBMCs or T cells enriched from blood (not recorded which). Every receptor here comes from a woman aged 25 to 39 who had been exposed to COVID-19.

This clone has a single count. The V and J genes are TRBV28 and TRBJ2-5; D may be TRBD1 (6 bases). The V gene lost 10 bases and the J gene lost 2 bases, with 17 bases spanning the gap. The CDR3 spans 14 residues. Germline CDR1 is MDHEN and CDR2 is SYDVKM. DNA of the CDR3: TGTGCCACTCAAGACAGGTTCCGGCAAGAGACCCAGTACTTC. Its translation: CATQDRFRQETQYF. The full variable domain, rest sourced from reference TRBV28 and TRBJ2-5, is DVKVTQSSRYLVKRTGEKVFLECVQDMDHENMFWYRQDPGLGLRLIYFSYDVKMKEKGDIPEGYSVSREKKERFSLILESASTNQTSMYLCATQDRFRQETQYFGPGTRLLVL.

This sequence joins TRBV9 and TRBJ1-6, with TRBD1 as a possible D gene (6 bases). V dropped 3 bases and J dropped 9 bases, with 16 bases sitting between them. There are 15 residues in the CDR3. Germline-derived CDR1 and CDR2 are SGDLS and YYNGEE. The CDR3 reads CASSAAGTTTSPLHF. Here the CDR3 DNA reads TGTGCCAGCAGCGCTGCCGGGACAACCACTTCACCCCTCCACTTT.

The chain carries TRBV19 and TRBJ2-7; 16 nucleotides line up with TRBD2. The CDR3 length is 19 residues. Unmatched junction bases numbered 15, after V lost 5 bases and J lost 5 bases. CDR1 is LNHDA and CDR2 is SQIVND in the germline V gene (reference sequence). In nucleotides, the CDR3 is TGTGCCAGTAGTGGGGGACTAGCGGGAGGGCCCATGGCGCCCAACGAGCAGTACTTC. It specifies CASSGGLAGGPMAPNEQYF.

This chain links TRBV3-1 (or the pseudogene TRBV3-2) with TRBJ1-1; TRBD1 aligns across 12 bases. The CDR3 has 18 amino acids. Germline V gene sequence: CDR1 LGHDT, CDR2 YNNKEL (reference sequence). Trimming cost V 0 bases and J 5 bases; bases outside gene matches: 10. CDR3 sequence (DNA): TGTGCCAGCAGCCAAGATAGGGGACAGGGGGCTGTTAGGACTGAAGCTTTCTTT. This sequence encodes CASSQDRGQGAVRTEAFF.

This chain connects TRBV6-5 to TRBJ2-3; 7 nucleotides match TRBD2. The CDR3 is 14 amino acids. The V gene's germline CDR1 is MNHEY and CDR2 SVGAGI. Trimming took 7 bases from V and 4 from J; bases not matched to a gene: 8. CDR3 in amino acids: CASISTGGADTQYF. The CDR3 coding sequence is TGTGCCAGCATTAGTACGGGAGGCGCAGATACGCAGTATTTT.

The table lists this clone with a few counts. The chain joins TRBV27 to TRBJ1-6; 10 positions agree with TRBD1. This CDR3 contains 16 residues. With V trimmed by 0 bases and J by 9 bases, 5 bases remained unmatched. In germline, CDR1 is MNHEY, CDR2 SMNVEV (reference sequence). The DNA for the CDR3 is TGTGCCAGCAGTTTATCATGGGGGGACAGGGGTTCACCCCTCCACTTT. This encodes CASSLSWGDRGSPLHF.

J is TRBJ2-7 and V is TRBV18, with D possibly being TRBD1 (5 bases). Germline V gives CDR1 KGHSH, CDR2 LQKENI. The CDR3 is made up of 14 amino acids. Trimming left V 3 bases short and J 1 base short, with 10 bases between. DNA for the CDR3: TGTGCCAGCTCACCGCAACGACAGTCCTACGAGCAGTACTTC. Translated: CASSPQRQSYEQYF.

The chain joins TRBV9 to TRBJ2-7, with 7 bases fitting TRBD1. The germline CDR1 and CDR2 sequences are SGDLS and YYNGEE. This CDR3 has 15 amino acids. The V and J ends lost 3 bases and 4 bases, in that order; junction bases with no gene match: 10. CDR3 nucleotides: TGTGCCAGCAGCGGCGGTCCGGGACAGTATTACGAGCAGTACTTC. Its protein is CASSGGPGQYYEQYF.

The CDR3 sequence is CASSGPGQGRLNTEAFF. As DNA, the CDR3 is TGTGCCAGCAGCGGTCCGGGACAGGGTAGGTTGAACACTGAAGCTTTCTTT. V gene TRBV7-9 combines with J gene TRBJ1-1; 9 positions match TRBD1. The trim removed 5 bases at V and 0 bases at J, leaving 10 bases unmatched. Germline-derived CDR1 and CDR2 are SEHNR and FQNEAQ (reference sequence). The CDR3 has 17 amino acids.

This clone was found a few times. V gene TRBV24-1 combines with J gene TRBJ2-3; 7 bases fit TRBD2. Germline values: CDR1 KGHDR, CDR2 SFDVKD. V lost 1 base, J lost 0 bases, and 6 bases stayed unmatched. The CDR3 runs to 17 residues. CDR3 in amino acids: CATSDFWSSGSTDTQYF. The CDR3 region has the DNA TGTGCCACCAGTGATTTTTGGTCTAGCGGAAGCACAGATACGCAGTATTTT.

The gene calls are TRBV5-1 and TRBJ1-2; possibly TRBD1 for D (6 bases). The CDR3 spans 13 residues. Trimming pared 0 bases from V and 4 bases from J, leaving 7 bases between. Germline V lookup: CDR1 SGHRS, CDR2 YFSETQ. This CDR3 is CASSLEDSYGYTF. CDR3 sequence (DNA): TGCGCCAGCAGCTTGGAGGACAGCTATGGCTACACCTTC.

As to this clone: At one boundary the junction diverges from the germline segment, which might be a read error. This chain joins TRBV13 and TRBJ1-2; no clear D. CDR3 length: 11 amino acids. Germline V gene data show CDR1 as PRHDT and CDR2 as FYEKMQ (reference sequence). DNA for the CDR3: TGTGCCAGCAGCAGCGTAGGAGAACGCTCCTTC. Translating it yields CASSSVGERSF.

The chain joins TRBV6-5 to TRBJ1-3; weak D call: TRBD1 (6 bases). The ends were cut back, 7 bases at V and 0 bases at J, with 13 bases in the middle. This CDR3 contains 15 residues. Germline-derived CDR1 and CDR2 are MNHEY and SVGAGI. This CDR3 reads CASIATGFSGNTIYF. CDR3 bases: TGTGCCAGCATAGCGACAGGCTTCTCTGGAAACACCATATATTTT.

The chain recombines TRBV5-6 with TRBJ2-7; TRBD1 matches 8 bases. After removal of 0 bases from V and 0 bases from J, the junction contained 5 bases not matched to a gene. The germline V gene encodes CDR1 SGHDT and CDR2 YYEEEE. The CDR3 spans 16 residues. CDR3 in amino acids: CASSLVGGQDSYEQYF. In DNA form, the CDR3 reads TGTGCCAGCAGCTTGGTGGGGGGACAGGACTCCTACGAGCAGTACTTC.

This chain uses TRBV19 with TRBJ2-3; no clear D. Trimming took 6 bases from V and 6 from J, leaving 10 bases between them. This CDR3 has 12 residues. The germline gives CDR1 LNHDA, CDR2 SQIVND (reference sequence). CDR3 DNA: TGTGCCAGTAGGCTATCCGGGGATACGCAGTATTTT. Translating gives CASRLSGDTQYF. Together with reference TRBV19 and TRBJ2-3, the CDR3 gives the full variable domain: DGGITQSPKYLFRKEGQNVTLSCEQNLNHDAMYWYRQDPGQGLRLIYYSQIVNDFQKGDIAEGYSVSREKKESFPLTVTSAQKNPTAFYLCASRLSGDTQYFGPGTRLTVL.

The chain employs TRBV18 and TRBJ1-6; TRBD1 is a possible D gene (5 bases). CDR3 length: 16 amino acids. CDR1 is KGHSH, CDR2 LQKENI, per germline. V was trimmed by 3 bases and J by 7 bases, leaving 16 bases between them. The CDR3 bases are TGTGCCAGCTCACCGGAGGGGTTCCCAGAGAATTCACCCCTCCACTTT. It codes for CASSPEGFPENSPLHF.

CDR3 residues: CASSIRGVALMNTEAFF. The CDR3 nucleotides are TGTGCCAGTAGTATACGGGGGGTAGCCCTCATGAACACTGAAGCTTTCTTT. The chain recombines TRBV19 with TRBJ1-1, with D perhaps matching TRBD1 (5 bases). V dropped 2 bases and J dropped 0 bases, with 16 bases sitting between them. This CDR3 spans 17 amino acids. Per germline, CDR1 LNHDA and CDR2 SQIVND (reference sequence).

The chain joins TRBV5-1 to TRBJ2-7, with TRBD2 matching over 7 bases. This CDR3 is built from 17 residues. The germline gives CDR1 SGHRS, CDR2 YFSETQ. Trimming cost V 0 bases and J 4 bases; bases outside gene matches: 13. The DNA for the CDR3 is TGCGCCAGCAGCTTGGCTGTCGTGGCGGGAGTTGGTTACGAGCAGTACTTC. This encodes CASSLAVVAGVGYEQYF.

This clone was observed once. This chain links TRBV29-1 with TRBJ2-3; 7 positions agree with TRBD1. The CDR3 sequence is 13 residues long. Germline CDR1 is SQVTM and CDR2 is ANQGSEA. J lost 3 bases, V lost 6 bases, and 6 bases had no gene match. The CDR3: CSVDRTGTDTQYF. The CDR3 nucleotides read TGCAGCGTGGATAGGACAGGAACAGATACGCAGTATTTT.

The gene calls are TRBV11-3 and TRBJ2-7, with TRBD1 matching 7 bases. The CDR3 covers 14 residues. V trimming: 10 bases; J trimming: 2 bases; junction bases outside the gene matches: 11. Germline-derived CDR1 and CDR2 are SGHNT and YENEEA. The CDR3 reads CATQDRVGPYEQYF. The CDR3 DNA follows: TGTGCCACGCAAGACAGGGTGGGCCCCTACGAGCAGTACTTC.